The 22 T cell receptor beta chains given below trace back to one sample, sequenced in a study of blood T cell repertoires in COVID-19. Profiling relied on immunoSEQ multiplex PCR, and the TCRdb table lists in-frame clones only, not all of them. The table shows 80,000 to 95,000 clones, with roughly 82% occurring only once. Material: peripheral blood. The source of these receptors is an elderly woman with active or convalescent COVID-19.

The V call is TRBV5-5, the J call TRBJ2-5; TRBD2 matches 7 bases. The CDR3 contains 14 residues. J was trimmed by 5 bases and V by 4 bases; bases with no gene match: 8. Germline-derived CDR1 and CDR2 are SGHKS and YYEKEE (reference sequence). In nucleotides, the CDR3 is TGTGCCAGCAGCCCGGGGGGAATAGGGGAGACCCAGTACTTC. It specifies CASSPGGIGETQYF.

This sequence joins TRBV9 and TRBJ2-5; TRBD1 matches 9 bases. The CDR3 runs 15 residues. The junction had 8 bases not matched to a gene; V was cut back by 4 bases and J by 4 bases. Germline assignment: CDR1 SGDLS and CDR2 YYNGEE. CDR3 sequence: CASSLVGQGRETQYF. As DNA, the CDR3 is TGTGCCAGCAGCCTGGTGGGACAGGGAAGAGAGACCCAGTACTTC.

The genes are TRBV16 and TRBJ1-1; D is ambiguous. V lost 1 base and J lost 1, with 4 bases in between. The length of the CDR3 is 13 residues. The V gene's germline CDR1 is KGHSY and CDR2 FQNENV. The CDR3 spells CASSQLANTEAFF. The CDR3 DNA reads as TGTGCCAGCAGCCAATTGGCGAACACTGAAGCTTTCTTT.

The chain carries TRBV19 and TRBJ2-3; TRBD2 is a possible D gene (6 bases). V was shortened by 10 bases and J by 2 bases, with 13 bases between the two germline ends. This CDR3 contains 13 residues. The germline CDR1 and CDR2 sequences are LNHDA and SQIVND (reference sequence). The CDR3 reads CATNGGLTDTQYF. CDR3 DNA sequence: TGTGCCACCAACGGGGGTCTCACAGATACGCAGTATTTT.

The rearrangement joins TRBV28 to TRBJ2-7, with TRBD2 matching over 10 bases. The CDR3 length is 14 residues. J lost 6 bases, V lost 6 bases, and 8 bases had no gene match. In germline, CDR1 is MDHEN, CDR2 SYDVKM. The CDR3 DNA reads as TGTGCCAGCAGCCAAAGCGGGGGGGCCCGCGAGCAGTACTTC. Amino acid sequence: CASSQSGGAREQYF.

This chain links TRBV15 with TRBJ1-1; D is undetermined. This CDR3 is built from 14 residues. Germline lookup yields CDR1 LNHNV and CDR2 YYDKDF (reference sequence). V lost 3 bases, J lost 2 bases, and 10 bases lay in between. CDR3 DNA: TGTGCCACCAGCAGGGGTACAGTTAACACTGAAGCTTTCTTT. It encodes CATSRGTVNTEAFF.

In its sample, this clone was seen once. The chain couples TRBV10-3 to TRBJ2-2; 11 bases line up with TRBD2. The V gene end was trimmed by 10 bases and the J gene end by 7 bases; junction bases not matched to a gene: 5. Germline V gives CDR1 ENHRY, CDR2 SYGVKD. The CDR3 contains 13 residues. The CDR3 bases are TGTGCCAATAGCGGGGGGGCCGGCGGGGAGCTGTTTTTT. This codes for CANSGGAGGELFF.

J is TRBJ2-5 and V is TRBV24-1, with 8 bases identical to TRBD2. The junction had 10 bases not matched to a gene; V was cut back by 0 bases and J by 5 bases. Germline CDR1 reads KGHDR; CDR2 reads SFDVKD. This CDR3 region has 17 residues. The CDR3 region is CATSDLGLAGGEETQYF. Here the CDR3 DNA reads TGTGCCACCAGTGATTTGGGCCTAGCGGGTGGCGAGGAGACCCAGTACTTC.

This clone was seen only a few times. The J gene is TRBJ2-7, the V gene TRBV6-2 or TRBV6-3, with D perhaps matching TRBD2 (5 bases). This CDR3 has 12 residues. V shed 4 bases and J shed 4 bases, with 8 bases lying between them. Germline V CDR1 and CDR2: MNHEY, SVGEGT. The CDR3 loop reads CASSFKRYEQYF. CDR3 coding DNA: TGTGCCAGCAGTTTCAAGCGGTACGAGCAGTACTTC.

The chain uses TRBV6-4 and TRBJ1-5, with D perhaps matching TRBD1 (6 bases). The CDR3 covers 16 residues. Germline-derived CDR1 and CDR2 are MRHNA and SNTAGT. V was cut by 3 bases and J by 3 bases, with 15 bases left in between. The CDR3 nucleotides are TGTGCCAGCAGTGAATTCAAGGACAGACCCAATCAGCCCCAGCATTTT. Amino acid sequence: CASSEFKDRPNQPQHF.

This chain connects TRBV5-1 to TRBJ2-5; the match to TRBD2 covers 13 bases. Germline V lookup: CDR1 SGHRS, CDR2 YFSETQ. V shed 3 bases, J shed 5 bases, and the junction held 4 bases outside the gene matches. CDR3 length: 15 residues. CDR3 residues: CASSSQTSGGETQYF. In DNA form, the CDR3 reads TGCGCCAGCAGCTCCCAGACTAGCGGGGGGGAGACCCAGTACTTC.

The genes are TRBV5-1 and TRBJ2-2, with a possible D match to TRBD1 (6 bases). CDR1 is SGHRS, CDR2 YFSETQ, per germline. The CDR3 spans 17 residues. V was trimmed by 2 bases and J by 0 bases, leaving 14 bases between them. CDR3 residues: CASSLSGATTNTGELFF. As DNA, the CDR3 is TGCGCCAGCAGCTTATCAGGGGCGACAACGAACACCGGGGAGCTGTTTTTT. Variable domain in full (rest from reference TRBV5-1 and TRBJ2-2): KAGVTQTPRYLIKTRGQQVTLSCSPISGHRSVSWYQQTPGQGLQFLFEYFSETQRNKGNFPGRFSGRQFSNSRSEMNVSTLELGDSALYLCASSLSGATTNTGELFFGEGSRLTVL.

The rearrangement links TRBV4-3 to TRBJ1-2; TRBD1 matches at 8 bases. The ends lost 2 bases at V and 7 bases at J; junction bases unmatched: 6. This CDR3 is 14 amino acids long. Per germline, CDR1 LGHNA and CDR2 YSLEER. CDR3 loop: CASSQTTGEVGYTF. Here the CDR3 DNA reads TGCGCCAGCAGCCAAACGACAGGGGAAGTTGGCTACACCTTC.

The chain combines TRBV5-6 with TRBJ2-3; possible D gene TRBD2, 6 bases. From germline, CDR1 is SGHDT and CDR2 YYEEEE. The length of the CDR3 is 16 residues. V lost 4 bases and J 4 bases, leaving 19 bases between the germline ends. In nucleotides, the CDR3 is TGTGCCAGCAGCGGGATCCGGGTCTCGGGGGCAGATACGCAGTATTTT. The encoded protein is CASSGIRVSGADTQYF.

The CDR3 region is CASSDRGTDYGYTF. The DNA of the CDR3 is TGTGCCAGCAGTGACCGAGGGACAGACTATGGCTACACCTTC. V usage is TRBV6-4 and J usage is TRBJ1-2; 7 bases are a match to TRBD1. V lost 2 bases, J lost 3 bases, and 3 bases stayed unmatched. Germline lookup yields CDR1 MRHNA and CDR2 SNTAGT. The CDR3 is 14 residues long.

The CDR3, as DNA: TGTGCCACCAGCAGAGGGAACAGGGGATACGAGCAGTACTTC. Its translation: CATSRGNRGYEQYF. The chain uses TRBV15 and TRBJ2-7, with TRBD1 matching over 7 bases. The germline gives CDR1 LNHNV, CDR2 YYDKDF (reference sequence). The CDR3 has 14 residues. V was pared by 1 base and J by 4 bases, with 4 bases of the junction left unmatched.

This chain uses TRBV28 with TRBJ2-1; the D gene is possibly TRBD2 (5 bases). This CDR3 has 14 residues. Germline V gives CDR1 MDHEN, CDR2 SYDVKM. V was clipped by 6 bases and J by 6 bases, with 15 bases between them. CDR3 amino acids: CASSRLERSNEQFF. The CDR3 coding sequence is TGTGCCAGCAGCCGCCTAGAGCGGTCCAATGAGCAGTTCTTC. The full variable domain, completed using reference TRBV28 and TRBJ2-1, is DVKVTQSSRYLVKRTGEKVFLECVQDMDHENMFWYRQDPGLGLRLIYFSYDVKMKEKGDIPEGYSVSREKKERFSLILESASTNQTSMYLCASSRLERSNEQFFGPGTRLTVL.

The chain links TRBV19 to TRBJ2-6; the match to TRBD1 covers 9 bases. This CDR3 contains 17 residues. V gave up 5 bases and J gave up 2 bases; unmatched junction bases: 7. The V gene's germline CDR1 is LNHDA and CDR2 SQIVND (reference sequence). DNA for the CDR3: TGTGCCAGTAGTCCCGGGACAGGGACAGCTGGGGCCAACGTCCTGACTTTC. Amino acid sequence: CASSPGTGTAGANVLTF.

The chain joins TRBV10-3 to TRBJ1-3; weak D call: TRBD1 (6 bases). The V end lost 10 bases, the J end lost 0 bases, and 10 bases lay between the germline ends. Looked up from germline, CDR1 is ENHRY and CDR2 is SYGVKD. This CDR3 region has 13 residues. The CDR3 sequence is CATQGNSGNTIYF. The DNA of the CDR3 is TGTGCCACCCAGGGGAACTCTGGAAACACCATATATTTT.

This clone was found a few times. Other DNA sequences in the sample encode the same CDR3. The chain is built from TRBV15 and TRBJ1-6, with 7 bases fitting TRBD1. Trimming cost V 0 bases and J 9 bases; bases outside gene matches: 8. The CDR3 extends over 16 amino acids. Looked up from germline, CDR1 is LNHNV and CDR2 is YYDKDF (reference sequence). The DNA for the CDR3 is TGTGCCACCAGCAGAGATGACGCCCACAGGGGTTCACCCCTCCACTTT. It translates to CATSRDDAHRGSPLHF.

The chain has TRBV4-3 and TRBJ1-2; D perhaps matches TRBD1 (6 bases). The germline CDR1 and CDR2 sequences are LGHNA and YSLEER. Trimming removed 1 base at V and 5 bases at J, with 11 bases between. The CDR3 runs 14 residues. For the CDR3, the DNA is TGCGCCAGCAGCCAAGCCCGACAGGCGTATGGCTACACCTTC. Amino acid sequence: CASSQARQAYGYTF.

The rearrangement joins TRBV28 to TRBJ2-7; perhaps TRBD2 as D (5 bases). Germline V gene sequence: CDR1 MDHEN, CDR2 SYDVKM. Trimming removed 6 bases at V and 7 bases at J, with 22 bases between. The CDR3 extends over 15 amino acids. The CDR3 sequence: CASSLWVGSVGEQYF. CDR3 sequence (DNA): TGTGCCAGCAGCCTATGGGTAGGGAGCGTAGGGGAGCAGTACTTC.